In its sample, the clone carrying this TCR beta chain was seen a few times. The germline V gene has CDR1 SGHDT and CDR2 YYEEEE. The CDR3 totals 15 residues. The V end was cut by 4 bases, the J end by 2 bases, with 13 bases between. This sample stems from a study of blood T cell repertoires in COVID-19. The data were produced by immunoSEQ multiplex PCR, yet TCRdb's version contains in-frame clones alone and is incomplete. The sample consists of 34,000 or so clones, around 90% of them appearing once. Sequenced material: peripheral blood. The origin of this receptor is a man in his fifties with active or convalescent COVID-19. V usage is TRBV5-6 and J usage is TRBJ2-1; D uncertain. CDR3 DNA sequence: TGTGCCAGCAGCCTTGGAGAGTGGGCCTACAATGAGCAGTTCTTC. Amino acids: CASSLGEWAYNEQFF. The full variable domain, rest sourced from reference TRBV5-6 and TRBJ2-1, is DAGVTQSPTHLIKTRGQQVTLRCSPKSGHDTVSWYQQALGQGPQFIFQYYEEEERQRGNFPDRFSGHQFPNYSSELNVNALLLGDSALYLCASSLGEWAYNEQFFGPGTRLTVL.